The present T cell receptor beta chain was sequenced within a study of shared clonotypes between healthy human individuals. Germline lookup yields CDR1 SGHRS and CDR2 YFSETQ. The CDR3 consists of 13 residues. Between the trimmed V and J ends, which lost 4 bases and 12 bases, there was a span of 17 bases. Method: immunoSEQ multiplex PCR; TCRdb's copy keeps in-frame clones and lacks some. The sample consists of about 670,000 clones, about three quarters of them appearing once. This TCR was recovered from a woman in her thirties in good health. Sequenced: memory CD4+ T cells sorted from blood. Subset of the sample: CD45RA-negative fraction. The V and J genes are TRBV5-1 and TRBJ2-1; possibly TRBD1 or TRBD2 for D (5 bases each). CDR3 in DNA: TGCGCCAGCAGCAGGGGTGAGGGTGGTTGGCAGTTCTTC. It encodes CASSRGEGGWQFF.